This record looks at one T cell receptor (beta chain) sequence and its context. What it recognizes is unknown. Other DNA variants within this sample encode the same CDR3. V was cut by 0 bases and J by 4 bases, with 10 bases left in between. This CDR3 comprises 15 residues. The germline V gene has CDR1 MNHEY and CDR2 SVGAGI. This record comes from a study of cytomegalovirus exposure and HLA in healthy donors. Overall study findings and caveats: Compared with the roughly 670-donor mean, an Asian-associated ancestry cluster reportedly had fewer N-insertions, according to a later analysis. V- and J-gene trimming of TCR beta was linked (in a later analysis) to a missense DCLRE1C variant. The study designated about 180 TCR beta chains cytomegalovirus-associated.

The PCR was carried out with 60 Vbeta primers and 13 Jbeta primers. TCRdb keeps only in-frame clones here, not all; method: immunoSEQ multiplex PCR. The table shows over 150,000 clones, with around 86% occurring only once. The chain joins TRBV6-5 to TRBJ1-5; D gene ambiguous. The sample consisted of PBMCs. The TCR originated in a male donor in good health and CMV-seronegative. The CDR3 here is CASSYSGGVNQPQHF. CDR3 DNA: TGTGCCAGCAGTTACTCGGGAGGAGTTAATCAGCCCCAGCATTTT.